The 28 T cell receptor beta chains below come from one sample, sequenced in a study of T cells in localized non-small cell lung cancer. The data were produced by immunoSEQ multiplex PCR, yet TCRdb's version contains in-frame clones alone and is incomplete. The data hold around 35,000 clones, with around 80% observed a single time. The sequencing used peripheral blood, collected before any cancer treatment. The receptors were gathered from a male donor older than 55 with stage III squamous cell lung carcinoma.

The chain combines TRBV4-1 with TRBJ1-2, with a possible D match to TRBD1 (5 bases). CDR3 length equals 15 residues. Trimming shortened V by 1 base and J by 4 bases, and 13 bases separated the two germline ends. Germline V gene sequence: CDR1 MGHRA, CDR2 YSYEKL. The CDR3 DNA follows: TGCGCCAGCAGCCAAGCAGGGCAACTCGGCTATGGCTACACCTTC. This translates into CASSQAGQLGYGYTF.

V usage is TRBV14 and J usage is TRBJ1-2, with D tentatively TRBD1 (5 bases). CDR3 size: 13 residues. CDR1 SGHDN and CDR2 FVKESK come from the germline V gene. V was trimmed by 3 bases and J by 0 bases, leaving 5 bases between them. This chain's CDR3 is CASSQGANYGYTF. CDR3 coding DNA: TGTGCCAGCAGCCAGGGGGCTAACTATGGCTACACCTTC.

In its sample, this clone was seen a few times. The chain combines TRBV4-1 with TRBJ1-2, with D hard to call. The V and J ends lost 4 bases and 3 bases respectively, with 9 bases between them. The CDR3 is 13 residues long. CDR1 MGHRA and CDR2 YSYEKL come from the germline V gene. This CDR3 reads CASSPALDYGYTF. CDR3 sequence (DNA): TGCGCCAGCAGCCCGGCACTGGACTATGGCTACACCTTC.

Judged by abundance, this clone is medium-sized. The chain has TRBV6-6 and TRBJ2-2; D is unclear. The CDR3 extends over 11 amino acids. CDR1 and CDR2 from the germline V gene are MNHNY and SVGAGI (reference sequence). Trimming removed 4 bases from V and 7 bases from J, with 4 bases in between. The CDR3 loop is CASSFGGELFF. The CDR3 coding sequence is TGTGCCAGCAGTTTTGGCGGGGAGCTGTTTTTT.

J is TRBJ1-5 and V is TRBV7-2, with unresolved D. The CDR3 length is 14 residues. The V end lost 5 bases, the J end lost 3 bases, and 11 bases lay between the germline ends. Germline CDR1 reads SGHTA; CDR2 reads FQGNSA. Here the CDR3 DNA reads TGTGCCAGCAGCCTGGGGAGGTACAATCAGCCCCAGCATTTT. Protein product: CASSLGRYNQPQHF.

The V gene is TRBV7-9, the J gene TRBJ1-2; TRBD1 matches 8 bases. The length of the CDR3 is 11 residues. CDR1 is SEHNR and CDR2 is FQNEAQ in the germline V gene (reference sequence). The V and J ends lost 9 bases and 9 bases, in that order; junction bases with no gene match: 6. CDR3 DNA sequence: TGTGCCAGTTTAAGACAGGGGCGCTACACCTTC. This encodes CASLRQGRYTF.

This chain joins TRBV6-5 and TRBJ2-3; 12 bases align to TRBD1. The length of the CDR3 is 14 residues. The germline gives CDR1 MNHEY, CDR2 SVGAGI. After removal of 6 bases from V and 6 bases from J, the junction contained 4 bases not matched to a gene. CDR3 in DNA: TGTGCCAGCAGCCGGGACAGGGGGCATGATACGCAGTATTTT. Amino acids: CASSRDRGHDTQYF.

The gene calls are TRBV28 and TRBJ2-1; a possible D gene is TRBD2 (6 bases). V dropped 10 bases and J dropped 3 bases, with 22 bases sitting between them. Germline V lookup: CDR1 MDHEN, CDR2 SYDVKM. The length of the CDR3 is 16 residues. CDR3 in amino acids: CATELGLGGLYNEQFF. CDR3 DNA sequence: TGTGCCACCGAGTTGGGCCTCGGAGGGCTCTACAATGAGCAGTTCTTC.

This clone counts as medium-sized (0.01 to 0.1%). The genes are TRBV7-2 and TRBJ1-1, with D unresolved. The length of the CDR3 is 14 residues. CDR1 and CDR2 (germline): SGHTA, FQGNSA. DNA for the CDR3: TGTGCGCTGGGCGGTGGGTCTATGAACACTGAAGCTTTCTTT. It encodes CALGGGSMNTEAFF.

CDR3: CASSLSRGVNTEAFF. CDR3 coding DNA: TGTGCCAGCAGCTTATCACGGGGTGTGAACACTGAAGCTTTCTTT. The chain links TRBV13 to TRBJ1-1; unclear D gene. The CDR3 is 15 amino acids. The germline V gene encodes CDR1 PRHDT and CDR2 FYEKMQ (reference sequence). Trimming cost V 2 bases and J 0 bases, with 10 bases left between them.

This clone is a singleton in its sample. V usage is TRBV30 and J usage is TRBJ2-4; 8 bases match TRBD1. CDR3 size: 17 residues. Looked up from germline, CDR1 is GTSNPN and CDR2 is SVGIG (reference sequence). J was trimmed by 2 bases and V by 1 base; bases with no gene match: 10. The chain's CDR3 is CAWSGVPGGASKNIQYF. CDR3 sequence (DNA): TGTGCCTGGAGTGGGGTACCAGGGGGCGCGTCCAAAAACATTCAGTACTTC.

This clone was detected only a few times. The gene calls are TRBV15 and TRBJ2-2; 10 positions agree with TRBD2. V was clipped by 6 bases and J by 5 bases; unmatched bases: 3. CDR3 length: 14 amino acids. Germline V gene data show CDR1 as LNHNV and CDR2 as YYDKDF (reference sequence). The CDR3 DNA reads TGTGCCACCAGGGAACTAGCGGGGACCGGGGAGCTGTTTTTT. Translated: CATRELAGTGELFF.

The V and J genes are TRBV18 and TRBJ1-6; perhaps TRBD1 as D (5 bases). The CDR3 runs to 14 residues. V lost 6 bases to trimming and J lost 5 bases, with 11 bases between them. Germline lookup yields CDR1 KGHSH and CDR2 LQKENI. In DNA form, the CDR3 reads TGTGCCAGCTCGGATCGACAGAATAATTCACCCCTCCACTTT. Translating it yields CASSDRQNNSPLHF.

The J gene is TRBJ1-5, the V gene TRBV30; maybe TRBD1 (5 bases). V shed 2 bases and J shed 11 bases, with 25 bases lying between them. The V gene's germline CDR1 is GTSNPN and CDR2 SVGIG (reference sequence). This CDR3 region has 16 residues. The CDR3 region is CAWSSIGTAEEGSQHF. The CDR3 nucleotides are TGTGCCTGGAGTAGTATCGGGACGGCAGAAGAAGGGTCCCAGCATTTT.

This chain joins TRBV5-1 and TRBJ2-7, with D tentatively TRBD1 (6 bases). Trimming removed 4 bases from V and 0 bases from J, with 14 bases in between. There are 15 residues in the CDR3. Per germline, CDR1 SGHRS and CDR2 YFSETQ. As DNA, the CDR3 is TGCGCCAGCAGCCTACTACAGGGTAGCTCCTACGAGCAGTACTTC. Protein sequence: CASSLLQGSSYEQYF.

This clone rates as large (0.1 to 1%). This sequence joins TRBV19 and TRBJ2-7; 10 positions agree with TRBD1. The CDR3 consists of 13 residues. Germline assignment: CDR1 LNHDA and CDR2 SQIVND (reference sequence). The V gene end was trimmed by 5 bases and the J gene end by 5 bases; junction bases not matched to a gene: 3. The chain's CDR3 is CASSPGTGDEQYF. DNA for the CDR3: TGTGCCAGTAGTCCCGGGACAGGGGACGAGCAGTACTTC.

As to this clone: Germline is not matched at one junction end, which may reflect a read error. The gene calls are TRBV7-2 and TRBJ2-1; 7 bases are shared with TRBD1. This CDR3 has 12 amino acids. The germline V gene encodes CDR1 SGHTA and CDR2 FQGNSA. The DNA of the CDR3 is TGTGCCAGCAGCTTAACTGGGACAGCATCTATCTTC. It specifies CASSLTGTASIF.

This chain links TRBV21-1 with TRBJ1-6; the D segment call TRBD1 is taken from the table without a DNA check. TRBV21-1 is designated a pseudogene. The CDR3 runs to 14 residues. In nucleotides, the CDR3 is TGTGCCAGCAGCATACAGGGGTATAATTCACCCCTCCACTTT. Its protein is CASSIQGYNSPLHF.

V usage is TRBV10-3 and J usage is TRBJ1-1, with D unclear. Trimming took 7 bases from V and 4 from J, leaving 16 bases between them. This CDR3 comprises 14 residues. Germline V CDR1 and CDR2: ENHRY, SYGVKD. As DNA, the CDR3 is TGTGCCATCACGGTGCGGGGTTCGGGCACTGAAGCTTTCTTT. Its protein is CAITVRGSGTEAFF.

The CDR3 sequence is CASSTGVGLPTDTQYF. In DNA, the CDR3 is TGTGCCAGTAGTACTGGTGTAGGACTACCGACAGATACGCAGTATTTT. This rearrangement joins TRBV19 to TRBJ2-3, with a weak D call TRBD2 (6 bases). This CDR3 comprises 16 residues. The germline gives CDR1 LNHDA, CDR2 SQIVND (reference sequence). V dropped 4 bases and J dropped 3 bases, with 17 bases sitting between them. The full variable domain, in which reference TRBV19 and TRBJ2-3 provide the parts outside the CDR3, is DGGITQSPKYLFRKEGQNVTLSCEQNLNHDAMYWYRQDPGQGLRLIYYSQIVNDFQKGDIAEGYSVSREKKESFPLTVTSAQKNPTAFYLCASSTGVGLPTDTQYFGPGTRLTVL.

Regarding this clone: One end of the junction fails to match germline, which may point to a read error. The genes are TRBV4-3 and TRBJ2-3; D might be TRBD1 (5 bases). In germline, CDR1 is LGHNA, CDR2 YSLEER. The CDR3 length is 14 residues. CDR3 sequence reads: CASSQDQDTGTQYF. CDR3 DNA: TGCGCCAGCAGCCAAGATCAGGACACAGGTACGCAGTATTTT.

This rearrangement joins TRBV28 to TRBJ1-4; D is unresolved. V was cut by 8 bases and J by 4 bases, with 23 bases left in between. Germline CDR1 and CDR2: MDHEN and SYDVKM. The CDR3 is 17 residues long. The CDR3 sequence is CASGSGEGGPLNEKLFF. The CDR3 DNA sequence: TGTGCCAGCGGGAGTGGAGAAGGCGGTCCCCTTAATGAAAAACTGTTTTTT.

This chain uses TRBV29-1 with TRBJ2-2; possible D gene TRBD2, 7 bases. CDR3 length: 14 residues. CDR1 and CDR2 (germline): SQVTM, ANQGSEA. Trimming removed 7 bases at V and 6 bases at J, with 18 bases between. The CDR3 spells CSARLGGDSGELFF. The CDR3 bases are TGCAGCGCAAGACTAGGGGGGGATTCCGGGGAGCTGTTTTTT.

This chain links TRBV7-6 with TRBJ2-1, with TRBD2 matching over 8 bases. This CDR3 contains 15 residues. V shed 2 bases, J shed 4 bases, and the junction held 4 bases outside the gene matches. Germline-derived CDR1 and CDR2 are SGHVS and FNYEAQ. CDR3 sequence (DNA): TGTGCCAGCAGCTTACGGGGGGGACCATACAATGAGCAGTTCTTC. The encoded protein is CASSLRGGPYNEQFF.

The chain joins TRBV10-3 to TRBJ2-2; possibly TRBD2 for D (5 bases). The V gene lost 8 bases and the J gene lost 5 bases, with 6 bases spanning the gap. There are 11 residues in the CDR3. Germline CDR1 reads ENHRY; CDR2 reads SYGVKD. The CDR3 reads CAIRETGELFF. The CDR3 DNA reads TGTGCCATCCGGGAAACCGGGGAGCTGTTTTTT.

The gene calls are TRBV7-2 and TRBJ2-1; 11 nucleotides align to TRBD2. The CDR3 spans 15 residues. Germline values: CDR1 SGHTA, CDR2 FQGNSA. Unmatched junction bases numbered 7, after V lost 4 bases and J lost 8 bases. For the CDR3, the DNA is TGTGCCAGCAGCTCTTTTAGCGGGGGGGCCTATGAGCAGTTCTTC. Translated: CASSSFSGGAYEQFF.

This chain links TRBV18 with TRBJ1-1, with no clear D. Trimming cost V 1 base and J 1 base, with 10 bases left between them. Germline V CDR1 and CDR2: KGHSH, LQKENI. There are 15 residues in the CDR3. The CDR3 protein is CASSPLARQNTEAFF. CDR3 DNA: TGTGCCAGCTCACCACTGGCTAGACAGAACACTGAAGCTTTCTTT.

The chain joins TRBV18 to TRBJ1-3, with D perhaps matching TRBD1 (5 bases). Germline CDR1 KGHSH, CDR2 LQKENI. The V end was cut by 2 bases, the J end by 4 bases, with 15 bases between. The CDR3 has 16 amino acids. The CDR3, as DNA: TGTGCCAGCTCACCAAGGTCGCCCGGGGACGGAAACACCATATATTTT. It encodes CASSPRSPGDGNTIYF.